Each of the 7 T cell receptor beta chains below was sequenced from the same sample in a study of T cells in Graves' hyperthyroidism and ophthalmopathy. TCR beta CDR3 region amplification was performed from RNA transcripts. RT-PCR in the first round (using the HTBI primer set) targeted the TCR CDR3. TCRdb re-derived calls from the multiplex PCR reads in MiXCR, one entry per CDR3 protein. Here the sample spans more than 650,000 distinct CDR3 sequences, about 15% being singletons. Sequencing was carried out using blood. These TCRs come from a woman under 30 with Graves' hyperthyroidism.

This clonotype was seen ten or more times. This rearrangement joins TRBV7-2 to TRBJ1-2; D is unresolved. The V end lost 0 bases, the J end lost 4 bases, and 15 bases lay between the germline ends. Germline values: CDR1 SGHTA, CDR2 FQGNSA. CDR3 length: 16 amino acids. The CDR3: CASSLAFGPSGYGYTF. In DNA, the CDR3 is TGTGCCAGCAGCTTAGCCTTCGGCCCATCGGGCTATGGCTACACCTTC.

This clonotype was seen at least ten times. At one end, the junction sequence differs from germline, possibly due to a read error. J is TRBJ1-1 and V is TRBV28; possibly TRBD1 for D (6 bases). Per the germline V gene, CDR1 is MDHEN and CDR2 is SYDVKM. The CDR3 sequence is 13 residues long. The CDR3 region is CASSWGALTAAFF. CDR3 coding DNA: TGTGCCAGCAGTTGGGGGGCCCTCACTGCAGCTTTCTTT.

The chain carries TRBV28 and TRBJ1-5; D remains unclear. Trimming left V 5 bases short and J 0 bases short, with 8 bases between. This CDR3 has 14 residues. Germline V gene data show CDR1 as MDHEN and CDR2 as SYDVKM. The CDR3 loop reads CASSPQASNQPQHF. The CDR3 DNA is TGTGCCAGCAGTCCTCAGGCTAGCAATCAGCCCCAGCATTTT.

This clonotype has ten or more counts. V usage is TRBV3-1 and J usage is TRBJ1-1, with 10 bases that match TRBD1. Trimming cost V 6 bases and J 4 bases; bases outside gene matches: 5. Germline loops: CDR1 LGHDT, CDR2 YNNKEL (reference sequence). The CDR3 consists of 14 residues. The CDR3 here is CASRWTGGGTEAFF. The CDR3 DNA is TGTGCCAGCAGGTGGACAGGGGGAGGCACTGAAGCTTTCTTT.

The chain carries TRBV24-1 and TRBJ1-4; no reliable D call. Germline-derived CDR1 and CDR2 are KGHDR and SFDVKD. The CDR3 is made up of 12 amino acids. Deletions cut 2 bases from V and 10 bases from J, with 7 bases between. The CDR3 loop reads CATSDWEGKLFF. The CDR3 DNA reads as TGTGCCACCAGTGATTGGGAGGGAAAACTGTTTTTT.

The genes are TRBV10-3 and TRBJ2-1, with 7 bases matching TRBD2. Trimming took 11 bases from V and 0 from J; bases not matched to a gene: 4. Germline V gene data show CDR1 as ENHRY and CDR2 as SYGVKD. This CDR3 comprises 13 residues. CDR3 residues: CAAAGDSYNEQFF. For the CDR3, the DNA is TGTGCCGCGGCGGGAGACTCCTACAATGAGCAGTTCTTC.

This clonotype was counted many times. The rearrangement joins TRBV5-1 to TRBJ2-1; TRBD2 aligns across 11 bases. Germline V CDR1 and CDR2: SGHRS, YFSETQ. This CDR3 contains 16 residues. Trimming at V came to 0 bases and at J to 9 bases, leaving 8 bases not matched to a gene. CDR3 nucleotide sequence: TGCGCCAGCAGCTTGGCCGTAGCGGGAGGGCAGAGTGAGCAGTTCTTC. Translation gives CASSLAVAGGQSEQFF.